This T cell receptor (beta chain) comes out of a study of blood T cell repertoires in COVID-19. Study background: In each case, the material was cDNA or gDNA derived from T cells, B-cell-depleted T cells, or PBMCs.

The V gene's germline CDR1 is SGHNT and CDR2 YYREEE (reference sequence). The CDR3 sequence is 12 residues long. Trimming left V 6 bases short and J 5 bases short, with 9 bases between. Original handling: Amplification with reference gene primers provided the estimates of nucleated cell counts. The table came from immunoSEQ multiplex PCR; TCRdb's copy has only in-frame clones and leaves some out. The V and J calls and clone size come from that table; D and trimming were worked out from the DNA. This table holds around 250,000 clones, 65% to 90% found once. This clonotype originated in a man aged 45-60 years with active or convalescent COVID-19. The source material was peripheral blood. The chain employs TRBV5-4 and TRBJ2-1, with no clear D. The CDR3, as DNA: TGTGCCAGCACCGGAGTGAACAATGAGCAGTTCTTC. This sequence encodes CASTGVNNEQFF.